Following are 26 T cell receptor beta chains from one sample sequenced in a study of blood T cell repertoires in COVID-19. Sequencing was performed with immunoSEQ multiplex PCR; in TCRdb, only in-frame clones are kept and a portion is missing. The repertoire consists of a few hundred thousand clones, with 84% occurring once and the leading ten covering around 14%. The sequencing sample was made of peripheral blood. The receptors derive from a person aged 70 to 80 with COVID-19, enrolled during active disease.

The chain has TRBV19 and TRBJ2-7; D is possibly TRBD1 (5 bases). The V end was cut by 5 bases, the J end by 0 bases, with 14 bases between. The CDR3 covers 15 residues. Germline CDR1 and CDR2: LNHDA and SQIVND (reference sequence). The CDR3 DNA reads as TGTGCCAGTAGTTGGGGCTTGGCCCCCTCCTACGAGCAGTACTTC. Protein: CASSWGLAPSYEQYF. The full variable domain, with the rest looked up from reference TRBV19 and TRBJ2-7, is DGGITQSPKYLFRKEGQNVTLSCEQNLNHDAMYWYRQDPGQGLRLIYYSQIVNDFQKGDIAEGYSVSREKKESFPLTVTSAQKNPTAFYLCASSWGLAPSYEQYFGPGTRLTVT.

The J gene is TRBJ1-4, the V gene TRBV7-2; 10 bases align to TRBD1. The CDR3 runs 16 residues. CDR1 and CDR2 (germline): SGHTA, FQGNSA. Trimming removed 2 bases from V and 7 bases from J; junction bases left unmatched: 7. The CDR3 loop is CASSLLMTGGFEKLFF. CDR3 nucleotide sequence: TGTGCCAGCAGCTTATTGATGACAGGGGGCTTTGAAAAACTGTTTTTT.

This clone was seen a few times. This rearrangement joins TRBV5-1 to TRBJ2-3; D possibly corresponds to TRBD2 (6 bases). Trimming cost V 0 bases and J 6 bases, with 14 bases left between them. From germline, CDR1 is SGHRS and CDR2 YFSETQ. This CDR3 contains 15 residues. The CDR3 DNA sequence: TGCGCCAGCAGCTTGGGGAGGGCCAGGTCCGATACGCAGTATTTT. It specifies CASSLGRARSDTQYF.

The chain recombines TRBV5-4 with TRBJ1-4; unclear D gene. Trimming cost V 4 bases and J 5 bases, with 15 bases left between them. There are 15 residues in the CDR3. The germline gives CDR1 SGHNT, CDR2 YYREEE (reference sequence). CDR3 sequence reads: CASSPGVGSNEKLFF. Written as DNA, the CDR3 is TGTGCCAGCAGCCCCGGAGTAGGCTCGAATGAAAAACTGTTTTTT.

The chain joins TRBV3-1 (or the pseudogene TRBV3-2) to TRBJ1-1; D is perhaps TRBD1 (5 bases). The CDR3 has 13 residues. The germline V gene encodes CDR1 LGHDT and CDR2 YNNKEL (reference sequence). The ends were cut back, 1 base at V and 7 bases at J, with 10 bases in the middle. The CDR3 loop reads CASSQVWRGEAFF. CDR3 DNA sequence: TGTGCCAGCAGCCAAGTTTGGAGGGGTGAAGCTTTCTTT.

The chain joins TRBV9 to TRBJ2-5, with TRBD2 matching over 8 bases. Trimming removed 0 bases from V and 4 bases from J; junction bases left unmatched: 5. Germline loops: CDR1 SGDLS, CDR2 YYNGEE. CDR3 length: 15 amino acids. The CDR3: CASSVDPSGSETQYF. CDR3 nucleotide sequence: TGTGCCAGCAGCGTAGATCCTAGCGGGTCAGAGACCCAGTACTTC.

The chain is built from TRBV7-2 and TRBJ1-5; D ambiguous. The CDR3 runs to 13 residues. Deletions cut 5 bases from V and 1 base from J, with 6 bases between. Germline assignment: CDR1 SGHTA and CDR2 FQGNSA. CDR3 protein: CASSQRSNQPQHF. The CDR3 coding sequence is TGTGCCAGCAGCCAGAGGAGCAATCAGCCCCAGCATTTT. Drawing the rest from reference TRBV7-2 and TRBJ1-5, the complete variable domain is GAGVSQSPSNKVTEKGKDVELRCDPISGHTALYWYRQSLGQGLEFLIYFQGNSAPDKSGLPSDRFSAERTGGSVSTLTIQRTQQEDSAVYLCASSQRSNQPQHFGDGTRLSIL.

V and J are TRBV4-2 and TRBJ1-1, with D tentatively TRBD1 (6 bases). V gave up 0 bases and J gave up 5 bases, with 16 bases separating them. The germline gives CDR1 LGHNA, CDR2 YNFKEQ. CDR3 length: 16 residues. Written as DNA, the CDR3 is TGTGCCAGCAGCCAAGAGGCAGGGAGGGGGGGAACTGAAGCTTTCTTT. It translates to CASSQEAGRGGTEAFF.

The CDR3 DNA sequence: TGTGCCAGTAGCGACAGGGGAACTAATGAAAAACTGTTTTTT. Translated: CASSDRGTNEKLFF. The rearrangement joins TRBV19 to TRBJ1-4, with 8 bases matching TRBD1. Germline lookup yields CDR1 LNHDA and CDR2 SQIVND (reference sequence). V lost 6 bases, J lost 1 base, and 1 base stayed unmatched. The CDR3 is made up of 14 amino acids. The full variable domain, rest sourced from reference TRBV19 and TRBJ1-4, is DGGITQSPKYLFRKEGQNVTLSCEQNLNHDAMYWYRQDPGQGLRLIYYSQIVNDFQKGDIAEGYSVSREKKESFPLTVTSAQKNPTAFYLCASSDRGTNEKLFFGSGTQLSVL.

V is TRBV6-5 and J is TRBJ1-1; 9 nucleotides agree with TRBD1. The germline CDR1 and CDR2 sequences are MNHEY and SVGAGI. The CDR3 length is 15 residues. With V trimmed by 1 base and J by 1 base, 1 base remained unmatched. This CDR3 reads CASSYLGQGNTEAFF. The DNA for the CDR3 is TGTGCCAGCAGTTACTTGGGACAGGGGAACACTGAAGCTTTCTTT.

The chain combines TRBV29-1 with TRBJ2-5; perhaps TRBD2 as D (7 bases). This CDR3 is 14 amino acids long. The germline V and J ends were trimmed by 2 bases and 5 bases, with 15 bases remaining between them. CDR1 SQVTM and CDR2 ANQGSEA come from the germline V gene. CDR3 loop: CSVERGGGEETQYF. CDR3 nucleotide sequence: TGCAGCGTTGAAAGGGGGGGCGGGGAGGAGACCCAGTACTTC.

This clone appeared once. The chain uses TRBV28 and TRBJ1-3; a possible D gene is TRBD1 (6 bases). Germline values: CDR1 MDHEN, CDR2 SYDVKM. The CDR3 is made up of 13 amino acids. Trimming removed 8 bases at V and 0 bases at J, with 8 bases between. In DNA, the CDR3 is TGTGCCAGCTTGGACAGCTCTGGAAACACCATATATTTT. This sequence encodes CASLDSSGNTIYF. Together with reference TRBV28 and TRBJ1-3, the CDR3 gives the full variable domain: DVKVTQSSRYLVKRTGEKVFLECVQDMDHENMFWYRQDPGLGLRLIYFSYDVKMKEKGDIPEGYSVSREKKERFSLILESASTNQTSMYLCASLDSSGNTIYFGEGSWLTVV.

This sequence joins TRBV28 and TRBJ2-3; 11 bases align to TRBD2. Trimming took 5 bases from V and 0 from J; bases not matched to a gene: 10. The CDR3 totals 18 residues. The V gene's germline CDR1 is MDHEN and CDR2 SYDVKM. The DNA of the CDR3 is TGTGCCAGCAGTGCAAAACTAGCGGGGGTTACTAGCACAGATACGCAGTATTTT. Residues: CASSAKLAGVTSTDTQYF. Drawing the rest from reference TRBV28 and TRBJ2-3, the complete variable domain is DVKVTQSSRYLVKRTGEKVFLECVQDMDHENMFWYRQDPGLGLRLIYFSYDVKMKEKGDIPEGYSVSREKKERFSLILESASTNQTSMYLCASSAKLAGVTSTDTQYFGPGTRLTVL.

The chain has TRBV18 and TRBJ1-5; TRBD1 matches 12 bases. The CDR3 consists of 19 residues. In germline, CDR1 is KGHSH, CDR2 LQKENI. V shed 1 base, J shed 3 bases, and the junction held 10 bases outside the gene matches. The CDR3 DNA follows: TGTGCCAGCTCACCACGGGGACAGGGGGCGACTCTGGTCAATCAGCCCCAGCATTTT. Encoded protein: CASSPRGQGATLVNQPQHF.

This chain connects TRBV6-2 or TRBV6-3 to TRBJ1-6, with D uncertain. CDR1 and CDR2 (germline): MNHEY, SVGEGT. With 2 bases removed from V and 6 bases from J, the gap between germline ends came to 8 bases. The CDR3 has 14 amino acids. CDR3 sequence (DNA): TGTGCCAGCAGTTACCACCAGGCTAATTCACCCCTCCACTTT. Amino acid sequence: CASSYHQANSPLHF.

This clone has more than one count but fewer than ten. The rearrangement joins TRBV9 to TRBJ1-1, with a tentative D call TRBD1 (6 bases). Germline CDR1 is SGDLS and CDR2 is YYNGEE. V was pared by 8 bases and J by 3 bases, with 17 bases between. This CDR3 has 14 amino acids. CDR3 region: CASSERDTYTEAFF. The CDR3, as DNA: TGTGCCAGTTCAGAACGGGACACATACACTGAAGCTTTCTTT.

This chain connects TRBV11-2 to TRBJ1-1, with a possible D match to TRBD1 (6 bases). CDR1 is SGHAT and CDR2 is FQNNGV in the germline V gene. Trimming pared 3 bases from V and 5 bases from J, leaving 13 bases between. This CDR3 is 14 amino acids long. DNA for the CDR3: TGTGCCAGCAGCTTGTGGGGGCGCGGGACTGAAGCTTTCTTT. It translates to CASSLWGRGTEAFF.

This chain uses TRBV4-3 with TRBJ2-1; 7 bases are shared with TRBD1. This CDR3 is 15 amino acids long. V lost 4 bases, J lost 6 bases, and 9 bases stayed unmatched. Per germline, CDR1 LGHNA and CDR2 YSLEER. CDR3 sequence: CASSPRQGVLNEQFF. CDR3 in DNA: TGCGCCAGCAGCCCTCGACAGGGTGTTCTCAATGAGCAGTTCTTC.

The J gene is TRBJ2-5, the V gene TRBV5-4; no reliable D call. Germline V CDR1 and CDR2: SGHNT, YYREEE (reference sequence). Deletions cut 3 bases from V and 5 bases from J, with 17 bases between. This CDR3 is built from 15 residues. As DNA, the CDR3 is TGTGCCAGCAGCTCCGAACCCAGCTCCGGGGAGACCCAGTACTTC. As protein: CASSSEPSSGETQYF.

The rearrangement uses TRBV27 and TRBJ2-2; 7 bases are shared with TRBD1. The ends lost 6 bases at V and 9 bases at J; junction bases unmatched: 4. Germline CDR1 and CDR2: MNHEY and SMNVEV (reference sequence). The CDR3 loop spans 12 amino acids. The CDR3 nucleotides are TGTGCCAGCAGGACAGGGTCCCGGGAGCTGTTTTTT. Encoded protein: CASRTGSRELFF.

This chain uses TRBV7-9 with TRBJ2-3, with D possibly TRBD1 on 5 matching bases. Germline CDR1 reads SEHNR; CDR2 reads FQNEAQ (reference sequence). The CDR3 sequence is 14 residues long. V lost 7 bases, J lost 0 bases, and 11 bases lay in between. CDR3 in amino acids: CASTPGLSTDTQYF. The CDR3 DNA is TGTGCCAGCACCCCAGGGTTGAGCACAGATACGCAGTATTTT.

The chain uses TRBV7-6 and TRBJ1-4, with 9 nucleotides matching TRBD1. Trimming took 4 bases from V and 11 from J; bases not matched to a gene: 17. Germline assignment: CDR1 SGHVS and CDR2 FNYEAQ. This CDR3 comprises 17 residues. CDR3 DNA: TGTGCCAGCAGCTCCCAACCGCCCGGGACAGGGACGTGGAAACTGTTTTTT. Its translation is CASSSQPPGTGTWKLFF.

The chain combines TRBV7-2 with TRBJ2-1; 11 bases agree with TRBD2. The CDR3 loop spans 17 amino acids. Germline loops: CDR1 SGHTA, CDR2 FQGNSA. V dropped 7 bases and J dropped 5; count of bases not matched to a gene: 13. The CDR3 protein is CASNTGTRLAGNNEQFF. The CDR3 DNA reads TGTGCCAGCAACACAGGAACCCGACTAGCGGGAAACAATGAGCAGTTCTTC.

The chain carries TRBV19 and TRBJ2-1, with D unresolved. The CDR3 is made up of 12 amino acids. The ends were cut back, 6 bases at V and 8 bases at J, with 11 bases in the middle. The germline V gene has CDR1 LNHDA and CDR2 SQIVND (reference sequence). For the CDR3, the DNA is TGTGCCAGTAGGACTTTCGGCCATGAGCAGTTCTTC. Amino acids: CASRTFGHEQFF.

CDR3 residues: CASSVTGTGLGYEQYF. CDR3 sequence (DNA): TGTGCCAGCAGCGTAACCGGGACAGGACTCGGGTACGAGCAGTACTTC. The chain joins TRBV9 to TRBJ2-7; 8 bases map to TRBD1. From germline, CDR1 is SGDLS and CDR2 YYNGEE. CDR3 size: 16 residues. The V segment lost 1 base and the J segment 4 bases; nucleotides outside the gene matches: 10.

Remarks on this clone: Other DNA sequences within the sample encode an identical CDR3. The genes are TRBV7-3 and TRBJ2-2; D is unresolved. The V end lost 3 bases, the J end lost 5 bases, and 7 bases lay between the germline ends. The CDR3 length is 13 residues. CDR1 is SGHTA, CDR2 FQGTGA, per germline. Written as DNA, the CDR3 is TGTGCCAGCAGCTTGTCCGGGACCGGGGAGCTGTTTTTT. Its protein is CASSLSGTGELFF.